This TCR beta chain was captured in a study of cytomegalovirus exposure and HLA in healthy donors. Study conclusions and caveats: TCR beta chain V- and J-gene trimming was linked, in a later analysis, to a missense variant in DCLRE1C.

This CDR3 is built from 14 residues. Germline CDR1 and CDR2: LGHNA and YSLEER. Deletions cut 1 base from V and 2 bases from J, with 9 bases between. A remark on this clone: What it recognizes is unknown.

With 60 Vbeta and 13 Jbeta primers, the PCR was carried out. Original data processing: Unique TCR beta chains totaled roughly 80 million in a later count, with around 10 million of them shared. Sequencing was performed with immunoSEQ multiplex PCR; in TCRdb, only in-frame clones are kept and a portion is missing. The DNA was the basis for D and trimming; V, J and clone size are from that table. The data contain 150,000 to 200,000 clones, 60% to 80% of them singletons. This receptor was taken from a woman in her fifties or sixties in good health and CMV-seropositive. The sample taken for sequencing was PBMCs. The chain combines TRBV4-3 with TRBJ2-7; D perhaps matches TRBD2 (6 bases). CDR3 amino acids: CASSQAAGPYEQYF. The CDR3 DNA follows: TGCGCCAGCAGCCAAGCTGCGGGGCCCTACGAGCAGTACTTC.